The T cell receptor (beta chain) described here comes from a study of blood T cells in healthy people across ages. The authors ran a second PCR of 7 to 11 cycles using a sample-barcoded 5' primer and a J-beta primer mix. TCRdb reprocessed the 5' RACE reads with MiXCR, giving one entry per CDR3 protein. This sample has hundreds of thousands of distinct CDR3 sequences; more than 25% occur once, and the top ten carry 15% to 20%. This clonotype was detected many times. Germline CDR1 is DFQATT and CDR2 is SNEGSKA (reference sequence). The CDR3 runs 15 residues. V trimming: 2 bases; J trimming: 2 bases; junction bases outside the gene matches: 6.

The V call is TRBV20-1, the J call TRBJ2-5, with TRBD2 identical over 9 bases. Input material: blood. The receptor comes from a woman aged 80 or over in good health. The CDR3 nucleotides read TGCAGTGCTAGAACTAGCGGGCTGACTCAAGAGACCCAGTACTTC. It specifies CSARTSGLTQETQYF.